These 30 T cell receptor beta chains share one sample of origin, sequenced in a study of blood T cell repertoires in COVID-19. Some clones are missing from TCRdb's copy, which holds only in-frame ones; the method was immunoSEQ multiplex PCR. Among roughly 52,000 clones listed, around 87% were seen once. Sequenced sample: peripheral blood. These receptors were obtained from a man between 45 and 60 years old with acute or convalescent COVID-19.

This clone was seen once. This sequence joins TRBV5-6 and TRBJ2-3, with 7 nucleotides matching TRBD1. The germline V gene encodes CDR1 SGHDT and CDR2 YYEEEE. The length of the CDR3 is 16 residues. The trim removed 3 bases at V and 6 bases at J, leaving 13 bases unmatched. The CDR3: CASSSSGAGGKDTQYF. The DNA of the CDR3 is TGTGCCAGCAGCTCTTCTGGGGCAGGGGGTAAGGATACGCAGTATTTT.

The chain is built from TRBV6-1 and TRBJ1-5, with 9 nucleotides matching TRBD1. The CDR3 loop spans 17 amino acids. Trimming took 3 bases from V and 0 from J; bases not matched to a gene: 6. Per germline, CDR1 MNHNS and CDR2 SASEGT. CDR3 sequence reads: CASSDFTGGRSNQPQHF. In nucleotides, the CDR3 is TGTGCCAGCAGTGATTTTACAGGGGGCCGTAGCAATCAGCCCCAGCATTTT.

This sequence joins TRBV9 and TRBJ1-1, with D perhaps matching TRBD1 (6 bases). Between the trimmed V and J ends, which lost 4 bases and 5 bases, there was a span of 15 bases. Germline V gives CDR1 SGDLS, CDR2 YYNGEE. This CDR3 contains 14 residues. CDR3 nucleotides: TGTGCCAGCAGCCCGGGTGGGGGCTTGACTGAAGCTTTCTTT. Translation gives CASSPGGGLTEAFF.

This clone was observed a single time. Other DNA sequences in the same sample also yield this CDR3. This sequence joins TRBV9 and TRBJ1-4; D remains unclear. The germline V gene encodes CDR1 SGDLS and CDR2 YYNGEE. V was cut by 0 bases and J by 0 bases, with 6 bases left in between. The CDR3 is 15 amino acids. CDR3 DNA sequence: TGTGCCAGCAGCGTAGGCGGGACAACTAATGAAAAACTGTTTTTT. Residues: CASSVGGTTNEKLFF.

The V gene is TRBV19, the J gene TRBJ2-1, with 12 bases matching TRBD2. The CDR3 is 15 amino acids. V lost 10 bases, J lost 6 bases, and 10 bases stayed unmatched. The germline CDR1 and CDR2 sequences are LNHDA and SQIVND (reference sequence). CDR3 sequence: CATVSLAGGRNEQFF. The CDR3 DNA reads as TGTGCCACTGTTTCACTAGCGGGAGGCCGCAATGAGCAGTTCTTC.

The chain uses TRBV20-1 and TRBJ2-1, with 11 positions matching TRBD2. The length of the CDR3 is 16 residues. The germline V gene encodes CDR1 DFQATT and CDR2 SNEGSKA (reference sequence). V trimming: 3 bases; J trimming: 7 bases; junction bases outside the gene matches: 11. The CDR3 region is CSASELAGELGNEQFF. DNA of the CDR3: TGCAGTGCTAGTGAACTAGCGGGAGAGCTGGGGAATGAGCAGTTCTTC.

CDR3 sequence reads: CASISTGKNIQYF. The CDR3 nucleotides are TGTGCCAGTATTAGTACAGGGAAAAACATTCAGTACTTC. The chain couples TRBV19 to TRBJ2-4; D may be TRBD1 (6 bases). Trimming shortened V by 7 bases and J by 4 bases, and 11 bases separated the two germline ends. The length of the CDR3 is 13 residues. The germline CDR1 and CDR2 sequences are LNHDA and SQIVND (reference sequence). The full variable domain, in which reference TRBV19 and TRBJ2-4 provide the parts outside the CDR3, is DGGITQSPKYLFRKEGQNVTLSCEQNLNHDAMYWYRQDPGQGLRLIYYSQIVNDFQKGDIAEGYSVSREKKESFPLTVTSAQKNPTAFYLCASISTGKNIQYFGAGTRLSVL.

The CDR3 DNA sequence: TGTGCCAGCAGCTTACAAGTCCAGGGGTCCTATTACAATGAGCAGTTCTTC. It is translated as CASSLQVQGSYYNEQFF. This chain links TRBV11-2 with TRBJ2-1, with D perhaps TRBD1 (6 bases). V was trimmed by 2 bases and J by 4 bases, leaving 18 bases between them. CDR1 is SGHAT, CDR2 FQNNGV, per germline. The CDR3 contains 17 residues.

The chain combines TRBV4-1 with TRBJ2-3; 9 bases align to TRBD1. Germline CDR1 and CDR2: MGHRA and YSYEKL. Trimming took 2 bases from V and 0 from J; bases not matched to a gene: 3. The CDR3 loop spans 16 amino acids. CDR3 amino acids: CASSQNRGQSTDTQYF. Written as DNA, the CDR3 is TGCGCCAGCAGCCAAAACAGGGGGCAAAGCACAGATACGCAGTATTTT.

V and J are TRBV11-3 and TRBJ2-5; possibly TRBD1 for D (6 bases). V was cut by 5 bases and J by 4 bases, with 23 bases left in between. CDR1 SGHNT and CDR2 YENEEA come from the germline V gene. There are 17 residues in the CDR3. CDR3 in DNA: TGTGCCAGCAGCCGTAAATTACTAGATGGGGGCACAGAGACCCAGTACTTC. Its translation: CASSRKLLDGGTETQYF.

The J gene is TRBJ2-2, the V gene TRBV7-9; 7 nucleotides match TRBD1. Germline V CDR1 and CDR2: SEHNR, FQNEAQ (reference sequence). The trim removed 5 bases at V and 4 bases at J, leaving 4 bases unmatched. The CDR3 has 14 amino acids. CDR3 DNA sequence: TGTGCCAGCAGCCAGACAGGGTCCACCGGGGAGCTGTTTTTT. Translating it yields CASSQTGSTGELFF.

The chain recombines TRBV6-5 with TRBJ1-4; D possibly corresponds to TRBD1 (6 bases). This CDR3 comprises 15 residues. The ends were cut back, 6 bases at V and 6 bases at J, with 17 bases in the middle. From germline, CDR1 is MNHEY and CDR2 SVGAGI. Here the CDR3 reads CASRDVGGAHEKLFF. The CDR3, as DNA: TGTGCCAGCAGGGACGTCGGGGGGGCACATGAAAAACTGTTTTTT.

The chain recombines TRBV7-3 with TRBJ2-6; D unresolved. CDR1 SGHTA and CDR2 FQGTGA come from the germline V gene. CDR3 size: 14 residues. Trimming cost V 3 bases and J 0 bases, with 3 bases left between them. CDR3 residues: CASSFHSGANVLTF. CDR3 nucleotides: TGTGCCAGCAGCTTCCACTCTGGGGCCAACGTCCTGACTTTC.

The chain carries TRBV28 and TRBJ1-1; D uncertain. Germline assignment: CDR1 MDHEN and CDR2 SYDVKM. The CDR3 runs to 12 residues. The ends were cut back, 0 bases at V and 6 bases at J, with 5 bases in the middle. Here the CDR3 DNA reads TGTGCCAGCAGTTTATGGGAGGCTGAAGCTTTCTTT. Translating gives CASSLWEAEAFF.

The chain links TRBV27 to TRBJ2-1; a weak D match, TRBD2 (7 bases). This CDR3 is 16 amino acids long. V lost 5 bases, J lost 9 bases, and 23 bases lay in between. From germline, CDR1 is MNHEY and CDR2 SMNVEV (reference sequence). In DNA, the CDR3 is TGTGCCAGCAGTCGAGGGGGGGATCTGGTTTCTCCTGAGCAGTTCTTC. This encodes CASSRGGDLVSPEQFF.

This clone has only a few counts. J is TRBJ2-7 and V is TRBV5-4; no clear D. The germline V gene has CDR1 SGHNT and CDR2 YYREEE (reference sequence). The CDR3 contains 14 residues. V was trimmed by 1 base and J by 7 bases, leaving 15 bases between them. CDR3 loop: CASSLWSSTREQYF. Here the CDR3 DNA reads TGTGCCAGCAGCTTGTGGTCGTCTACCAGGGAGCAGTACTTC. The full variable domain, completed using reference TRBV5-4 and TRBJ2-7, is ETGVTQSPTHLIKTRGQQVTLRCSSQSGHNTVSWYQQALGQGPQFIFQYYREEENGRGNFPPRFSGLQFPNYSSELNVNALELDDSALYLCASSLWSSTREQYFGPGTRLTVT.

Note on this clone: At one end, the junction sequence differs from germline, possibly due to a read error. For the CDR3, the DNA is TGTGCCAGCAGTGTAGGAGCGGAGGGGCAGCCCCAGCATTTT. Its protein product is CASSVGAEGQPQHF. The V and J genes are TRBV9 and TRBJ1-5, with D perhaps TRBD1 (5 bases). The germline CDR1 and CDR2 sequences are SGDLS and YYNGEE. This CDR3 has 14 residues.

This clone was seen only a few times. V and J are TRBV24-1 and TRBJ1-6; no reliable D call. The CDR3 contains 17 residues. V gave up 7 bases and J gave up 5 bases, with 20 bases separating them. Germline-derived CDR1 and CDR2 are KGHDR and SFDVKD. In DNA form, the CDR3 reads TGTGCCACCAGGAAAACTCAGGCTCCCCTGGATAATTCACCCCTCCACTTT. This encodes CATRKTQAPLDNSPLHF.

This sequence joins TRBV29-1 and TRBJ2-5; 8 bases are shared with TRBD1. The CDR3 covers 13 residues. Per germline, CDR1 SQVTM and CDR2 ANQGSEA. J lost 7 bases, V lost 6 bases, and 10 bases had no gene match. The CDR3 region is CSVTGQGVGTQYF. CDR3 in DNA: TGCAGCGTGACCGGACAGGGTGTGGGGACCCAGTACTTC. The entire variable domain, with the rest obtained from reference TRBV29-1 and TRBJ2-5, is as follows: SAVISQKPSRDICQRGTSLTIQCQVDSQVTMMFWYRQQPGQSLTLIATANQGSEATYESGFVIDKFPISRPNLTFSTLTVSNMSPEDSSIYLCSVTGQGVGTQYFGPGTRLLVL.

The chain combines TRBV24-1 with TRBJ2-7; TRBD1 agrees at 9 bases. This CDR3 spans 16 amino acids. V trimming: 4 bases; J trimming: 2 bases; junction bases outside the gene matches: 8. CDR1 KGHDR and CDR2 SFDVKD come from the germline V gene. This CDR3 is CATSEPSGTGTYEQYF. In DNA form, the CDR3 reads TGTGCCACCAGTGAGCCCTCCGGGACAGGGACCTACGAGCAGTACTTC.

The chain recombines TRBV3-1 (or the pseudogene TRBV3-2) with TRBJ2-3; D ambiguous. The CDR3 runs 14 residues. V was shortened by 0 bases and J by 3 bases, with 7 bases between the two germline ends. The germline V gene has CDR1 LGHDT and CDR2 YNNKEL (reference sequence). In DNA form, the CDR3 reads TGTGCCAGCAGCCAAGATGTGAGGACAGATACGCAGTATTTT. As protein: CASSQDVRTDTQYF.

As regards this clone: It is likely a read error, because the conserved phenylalanine at the end of the CDR3 is missing. The DNA is left out, because the CDR3 cannot be placed on it with certainty; the CDR3 is given as TCRdb lists it. CDR3 residues: CASSLAGQHIL. This chain uses TRBV7-9 with TRBJ2-7; TRBD1 was called by the table and not checked on the DNA. Germline CDR1 SEHNR, CDR2 FQNEAQ (reference sequence). The CDR3 is 11 amino acids long, termini counted.

The table lists this clone with a count of one. The gene calls are TRBV27 and TRBJ2-1, with 7 bases that match TRBD2. The CDR3 totals 14 residues. CDR1 is MNHEY, CDR2 SMNVEV, per germline (reference sequence). With V trimmed by 1 base and J by 6 bases, 3 bases remained unmatched. The CDR3 nucleotides are TGTGCCAGCAGTTTATTGGCTAGCGGCAATGAGCAGTTCTTC. This translates into CASSLLASGNEQFF.

This clone was observed once. The V call is TRBV11-2, the J call TRBJ2-1; TRBD1 might be the D (7 bases). CDR3 size: 14 residues. CDR1 and CDR2 from the germline V gene are SGHAT and FQNNGV. Trimming took 7 bases from V and 7 from J, leaving 17 bases between them. CDR3 in amino acids: CASNPTGRMNEQFF. In DNA form, the CDR3 reads TGTGCCAGCAACCCGACAGGGAGGATGAATGAGCAGTTCTTC.

There are a few counts of this clone. V and J are TRBV2 and TRBJ2-7; 7 bases fit TRBD1. Germline assignment: CDR1 SNHLY and CDR2 FYNNEI. This CDR3 comprises 12 residues. V shed 8 bases, J shed 3 bases, and the junction held 4 bases outside the gene matches. CDR3 loop: CASRDSLYEQYF. In nucleotides, the CDR3 is TGTGCCAGCCGGGACAGCCTCTACGAGCAGTACTTC.

This clone has a handful of counts. The chain has TRBV21-1 and TRBJ1-6. TRBV21-1 is shown as a pseudogene. This CDR3 has 12 amino acids. Here the CDR3 DNA reads TGTAGGGCCGGGGTGGAAAATTCACCCCTCCACTTT. Amino acid sequence: CRAGVENSPLHF.

The chain combines TRBV6-5 with TRBJ2-5, with a possible D match to TRBD2 (6 bases). CDR1 and CDR2 (germline): MNHEY, SVGAGI. Between the trimmed V and J ends, which lost 6 bases and 4 bases, there was a span of 12 bases. The CDR3 is 13 amino acids. The CDR3 region is CASRIGGRETQYF. For the CDR3, the DNA is TGTGCCAGCAGGATTGGAGGGAGAGAGACCCAGTACTTC.

The rearrangement joins TRBV11-3 to TRBJ2-1; D remains ambiguous. The V gene's germline CDR1 is SGHNT and CDR2 YENEEA. V lost 5 bases to trimming and J lost 5 bases, with 13 bases between them. CDR3 length equals 14 residues. The CDR3 reads CASSRESDDNEQFF. CDR3 in DNA: TGTGCCAGCAGCCGCGAGAGTGATGACAATGAGCAGTTCTTC.

J is TRBJ1-4 and V is TRBV2; D is unresolved. V gave up 6 bases and J gave up 4 bases, with 12 bases separating them. This CDR3 has 14 amino acids. Germline loops: CDR1 SNHLY, CDR2 FYNNEI. Here the CDR3 reads CASRGYRDNEKLFF. The CDR3 region has the DNA TGTGCCAGCAGAGGGTATCGGGATAATGAAAAACTGTTTTTT.

The chain carries TRBV6-4 and TRBJ1-2; D is undetermined. The germline CDR1 and CDR2 sequences are MRHNA and SNTAGT. The V end was cut by 7 bases, the J end by 3 bases, with 15 bases between. The length of the CDR3 is 14 residues. CDR3 DNA: TGTGCCAGCACCCCTTACGCCGGGTACTATGGCTACACCTTC. Its translation is CASTPYAGYYGYTF.